The source of this TCR beta chain is a study of blood T cell repertoires in COVID-19. Study background: Acute-phase and convalescent COVID-19 samples originated in the United States, Italy and Spain.

Germline V lookup: CDR1 SGHTS, CDR2 YDEGEE. There are 13 residues in the CDR3. Trimming at V came to 0 bases and at J to 7 bases, leaving 0 bases not matched to a gene. The table came from immunoSEQ multiplex PCR; TCRdb's copy has only in-frame clones and leaves some out. The sample contains roughly 260,000 clones, roughly 84% of which appear only once. This sequence joins TRBV5-8 and TRBJ2-2; 7 bases line up with TRBD1. Sequenced input: peripheral blood. The receptor was derived from a young woman with acute or convalescent COVID-19. In nucleotides, the CDR3 is TGTGCCAGCAGCTTGGACAGGGGCGGGGAGCTGTTTTTT. It codes for CASSLDRGGELFF.